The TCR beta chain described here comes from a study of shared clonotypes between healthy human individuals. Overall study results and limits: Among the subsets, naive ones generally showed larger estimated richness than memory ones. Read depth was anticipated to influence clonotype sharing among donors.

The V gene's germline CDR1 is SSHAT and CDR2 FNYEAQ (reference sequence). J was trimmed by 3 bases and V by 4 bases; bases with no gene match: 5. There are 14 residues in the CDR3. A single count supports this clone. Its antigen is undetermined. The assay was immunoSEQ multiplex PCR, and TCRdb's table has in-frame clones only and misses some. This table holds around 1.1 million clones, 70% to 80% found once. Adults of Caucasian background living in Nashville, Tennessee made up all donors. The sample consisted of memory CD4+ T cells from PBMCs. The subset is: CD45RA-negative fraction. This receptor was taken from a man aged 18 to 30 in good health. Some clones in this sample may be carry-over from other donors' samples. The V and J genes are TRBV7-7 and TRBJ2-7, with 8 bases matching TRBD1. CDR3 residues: CASSYGQGGYEQYF. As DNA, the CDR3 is TGTGCCAGCAGCTACGGACAGGGCGGCTACGAGCAGTACTTC. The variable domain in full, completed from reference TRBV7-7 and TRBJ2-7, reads GAGVSQSPRYKVTKRGQDVTLRCDPISSHATLYWYQQALGQGPEFLTYFNYEAQPDKSGLPSDRFSAERPEGSISTLTIQRTEQRDSAMYRCASSYGQGGYEQYFGPGTRLTVT.